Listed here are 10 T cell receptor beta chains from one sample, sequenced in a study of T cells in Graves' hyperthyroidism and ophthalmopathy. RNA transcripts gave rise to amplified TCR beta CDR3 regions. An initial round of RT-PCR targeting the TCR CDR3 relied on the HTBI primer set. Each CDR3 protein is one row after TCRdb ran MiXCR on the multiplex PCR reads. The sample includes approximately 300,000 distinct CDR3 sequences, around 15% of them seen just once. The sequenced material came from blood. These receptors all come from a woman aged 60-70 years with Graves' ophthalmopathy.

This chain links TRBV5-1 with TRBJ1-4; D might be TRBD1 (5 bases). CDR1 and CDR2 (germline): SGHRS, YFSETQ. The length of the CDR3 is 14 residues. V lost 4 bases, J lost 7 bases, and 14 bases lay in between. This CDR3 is CASSQQGGPEKLFF. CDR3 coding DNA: TGCGCCAGCAGCCAGCAGGGAGGTCCTGAAAAACTGTTTTTT.

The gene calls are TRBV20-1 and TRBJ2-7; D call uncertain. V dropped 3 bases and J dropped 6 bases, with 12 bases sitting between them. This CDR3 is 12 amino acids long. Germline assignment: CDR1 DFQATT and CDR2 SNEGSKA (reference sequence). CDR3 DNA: TGCAGTGCTAGGGACGCTTGGGGCGAGCAGTACTTC. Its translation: CSARDAWGEQYF.

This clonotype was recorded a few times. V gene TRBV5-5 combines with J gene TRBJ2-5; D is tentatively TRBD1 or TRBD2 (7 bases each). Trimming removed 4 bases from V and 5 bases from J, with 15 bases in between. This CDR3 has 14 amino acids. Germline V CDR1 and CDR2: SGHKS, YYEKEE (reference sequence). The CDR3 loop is CASSRQGGRETQYF. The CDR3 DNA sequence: TGTGCCAGCAGCCGACAGGGAGGGCGGGAGACCCAGTACTTC.

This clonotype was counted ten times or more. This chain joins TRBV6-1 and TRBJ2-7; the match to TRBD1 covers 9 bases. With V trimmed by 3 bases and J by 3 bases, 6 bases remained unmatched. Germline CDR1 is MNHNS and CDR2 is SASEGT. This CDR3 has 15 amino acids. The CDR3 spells CASSEGGQGYYEQYF. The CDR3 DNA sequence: TGTGCCAGCAGTGAGGGGGGACAGGGATACTACGAGCAGTACTTC.

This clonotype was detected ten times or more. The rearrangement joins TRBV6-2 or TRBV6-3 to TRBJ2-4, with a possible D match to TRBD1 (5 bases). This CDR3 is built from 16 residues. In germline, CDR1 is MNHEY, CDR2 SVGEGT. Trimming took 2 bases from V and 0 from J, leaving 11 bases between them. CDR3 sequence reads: CASSYQDNIAKNIQYF. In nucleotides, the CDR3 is TGTGCCAGCAGTTACCAGGACAATATAGCCAAAAACATTCAGTACTTC.

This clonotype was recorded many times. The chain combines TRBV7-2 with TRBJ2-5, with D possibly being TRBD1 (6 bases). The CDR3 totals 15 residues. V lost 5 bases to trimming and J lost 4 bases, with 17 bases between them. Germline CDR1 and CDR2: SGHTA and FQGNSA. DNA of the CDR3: TGTGCCAGCAGCGTAAACACAGGGTGGGGAGAGACCCAGTACTTC. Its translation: CASSVNTGWGETQYF.

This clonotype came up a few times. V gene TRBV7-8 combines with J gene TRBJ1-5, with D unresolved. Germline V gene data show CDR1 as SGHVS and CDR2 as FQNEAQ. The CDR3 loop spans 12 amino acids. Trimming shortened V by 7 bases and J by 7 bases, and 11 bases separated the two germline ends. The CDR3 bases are TGTGCCAGCATCAAATCTCGACAGCCCCAGCATTTT. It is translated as CASIKSRQPQHF.

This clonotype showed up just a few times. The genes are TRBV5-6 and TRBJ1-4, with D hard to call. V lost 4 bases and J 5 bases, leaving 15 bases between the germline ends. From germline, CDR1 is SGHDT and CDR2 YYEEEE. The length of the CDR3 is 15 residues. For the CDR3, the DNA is TGTGCCAGCAGCGTCCCGGGAAGGGAGAATGAAAAACTGTTTTTT. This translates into CASSVPGRENEKLFF. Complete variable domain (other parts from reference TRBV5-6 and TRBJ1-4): DAGVTQSPTHLIKTRGQQVTLRCSPKSGHDTVSWYQQALGQGPQFIFQYYEEEERQRGNFPDRFSGHQFPNYSSELNVNALLLGDSALYLCASSVPGRENEKLFFGSGTQLSVL.

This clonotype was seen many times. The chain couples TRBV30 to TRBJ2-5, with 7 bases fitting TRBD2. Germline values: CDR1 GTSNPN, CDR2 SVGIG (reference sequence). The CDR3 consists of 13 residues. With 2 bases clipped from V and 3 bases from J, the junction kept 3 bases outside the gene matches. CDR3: CAWSRLAEETQYF. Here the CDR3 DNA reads TGTGCCTGGAGTCGACTAGCAGAAGAGACCCAGTACTTC.

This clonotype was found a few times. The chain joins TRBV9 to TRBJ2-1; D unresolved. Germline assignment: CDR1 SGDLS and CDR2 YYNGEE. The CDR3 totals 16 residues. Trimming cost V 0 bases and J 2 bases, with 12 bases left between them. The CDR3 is CASSVGSPGPYNEQFF. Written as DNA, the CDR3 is TGTGCCAGCAGCGTAGGCAGCCCCGGGCCCTACAATGAGCAGTTCTTC.